This entry describes one T cell receptor (beta chain). This clonotype was seen a few times. Its antigen is not yet known. Base qualities are not at hand, and no much larger clone is one base apart. The record originates from a study of response to subunit inactivated influenza vaccine (dated by TCRdb to between 2018 and 2020). At the level of the whole study: Deep quantitative profiling of the T cell receptor repertoire was used in the study to follow responses to a trivalent subunit inactivated influenza vaccine.

There are 14 amino acids in the CDR3, from cysteine to phenylalanine inclusive. Only CDR3 DNA remains: 42 bases, in frame from the first base. A distance of 13 bases separates the germline ends of V and J, which lose 3 bases and 10 bases respectively. Here is what the overall study found, with its caveats: The authors suggested that each seasonal influenza vaccination may recruit only a limited number of new T cells.

Explained via the paper, the time point label denotes: approximately 40 days after influenza vaccine administration. Libraries were made using RT-PCR. TCRdb shows the sequencer as Illumina HiSeq 2500. TCRdb reanalyzed the raw reads on its own, using fastp at Q25 for trimming and MiXCR for clone calling, and kept in-frame beta chains. Duplicate CDR3 protein sequences are folded into a single record with the most common DNA and genes. The sample records hundreds of thousands of distinct CDR3 sequences, around 13% of which are singletons. The top ten constitute roughly 14% of the sample. This sample comprised PBMCs from blood, obtained 35 to 45 days after vaccination. Rearrangement joined TRBV12-3 or TRBV12-4 to TRBJ1-6; confidence is insufficient to name the D gene. The sequence derives from a man aged 50 to 60 who received an inactivated influenza vaccine. Donor details come from another sample of the same person, matched by shared clones. The DNA is as follows: TGTGCCAGCAGTTTTGGGCAGGTCTGGTCACCCCTCCACTTT. It is translated as CASSFGQVWSPLHF.